Below, 8 T cell receptor beta chains from the same sample are listed, as sequenced in a study of graft-versus-host responses after intestinal transplantation. Antigens of these TCRs are unknown. Some clones are missing from TCRdb's copy, which holds only in-frame ones; the method was immunoSEQ multiplex PCR. The sample contains under 150,000 clones, approximately 96% of which appear only once. Here the sequenced sample was unstimulated CD8+ T cells sorted from spleen or lymph node cells, taken before intestinal transplant. The receptors originated from a human donor who received an intestinal transplant.

V is TRBV4-1 and J is TRBJ2-3; tentatively, D is TRBD1 or TRBD2 (5 bases each). Trimming left V 4 bases short and J 5 bases short, with 22 bases between. CDR1 and CDR2 (germline): MGHRA, YSYEKL. CDR3 length: 17 residues. CDR3 nucleotides: TGCGCCAGCAGCCCGGGACCCCCCGAAACCGGGGAAGATACGCAGTATTTT. It specifies CASSPGPPETGEDTQYF.

This clone was observed once. V is TRBV11-3 and J is TRBJ2-7, with 7 bases that match TRBD1. V trimming: 5 bases; J trimming: 2 bases; junction bases outside the gene matches: 3. CDR1 is SGHNT and CDR2 is YENEEA in the germline V gene. The length of the CDR3 is 13 residues. The CDR3 bases are TGTGCCAGCAGCGGGGACAGCACCTACGAGCAGTACTTC. This translates into CASSGDSTYEQYF.

The rearrangement uses TRBV28 and TRBJ2-7; D is unclear. V was shortened by 2 bases and J by 2 bases, with 13 bases between the two germline ends. Germline V CDR1 and CDR2: MDHEN, SYDVKM. The CDR3 has 15 amino acids. This CDR3 is CASSLGVRLPYEQYF. The CDR3 region has the DNA TGTGCCAGCAGTTTAGGAGTTCGCTTACCCTACGAGCAGTACTTC.

J is TRBJ2-2 and V is TRBV4-3; D is unresolved. The CDR3 spans 15 residues. The germline V and J ends were trimmed by 1 base and 1 base, with 7 bases remaining between them. Germline CDR1 LGHNA, CDR2 YSLEER. CDR3 nucleotide sequence: TGCGCCAGCAGCCAAGGCGCAGGGAACACCGGGGAGCTGTTTTTT. This encodes CASSQGAGNTGELFF.

The CDR3 DNA reads TGTGCCAGCAGGCCCGATAGCGGGAGTAGTAGGGATACGCAGTATTTT. Encoded protein: CASRPDSGSSRDTQYF. V gene TRBV28 combines with J gene TRBJ2-3, with 9 bases identical to TRBD2. The trim removed 6 bases at V and 6 bases at J, leaving 13 bases unmatched. Germline V CDR1 and CDR2: MDHEN, SYDVKM. This CDR3 has 16 residues. Variable domain in full (rest from reference TRBV28 and TRBJ2-3): DVKVTQSSRYLVKRTGEKVFLECVQDMDHENMFWYRQDPGLGLRLIYFSYDVKMKEKGDIPEGYSVSREKKERFSLILESASTNQTSMYLCASRPDSGSSRDTQYFGPGTRLTVL.

The V call is TRBV7-8, the J call TRBJ2-5; D is unresolved. The CDR3 runs to 15 residues. The germline CDR1 and CDR2 sequences are SGHVS and FQNEAQ. Trimming pared 1 base from V and 2 bases from J, leaving 11 bases between. The DNA for the CDR3 is TGTGCCAGCAGCTTAGGGCCCTTAGGTCAAGAGACCCAGTACTTC. It codes for CASSLGPLGQETQYF.

This clone has only a few counts. The chain joins TRBV6-1 to TRBJ2-7; D gene ambiguous. This CDR3 region has 15 residues. The germline V gene has CDR1 MNHNS and CDR2 SASEGT. The V end was cut by 1 base, the J end by 7 bases, with 17 bases between. CDR3 region: CASSEVPRRVVEQYF. The CDR3 DNA follows: TGTGCCAGCAGTGAAGTACCCAGGCGTGTTGTGGAGCAGTACTTC.

This chain uses TRBV27 with TRBJ1-1; D might be TRBD1 (6 bases). Trimming left V 7 bases short and J 4 bases short, with 13 bases between. CDR3 length: 13 residues. Germline loops: CDR1 MNHEY, CDR2 SMNVEV (reference sequence). CDR3 residues: CASIPGVGTEAFF. The DNA for the CDR3 is TGTGCCAGCATACCAGGGGTGGGCACTGAAGCTTTCTTT.